A selection of T cell receptor beta chains follows, all from one sample in a study of T cells in Graves' hyperthyroidism and ophthalmopathy. TCRdb itself ran the multiplex PCR reads through MiXCR, one entry per CDR3 protein. The sample consists of about 640,000 distinct CDR3 sequences, around 20% of them appearing once. Sequencing was performed on blood. The receptors were sampled from a man younger than 45 with Graves' ophthalmopathy. The conserved cysteine and the conserved F or W are not part of the CDR3 here. Fields, in order: J gene, V gene, CDR3 protein.

j_gene: TRBJ1-3
v_gene: TRBV9
CDR3aa: ASSVTDSSGNTIY

j_gene: TRBJ2-7
v_gene: TRBV5-1
CDR3aa: ASSFRPWQDEQY

j_gene: TRBJ1-6
v_gene: TRBV15
CDR3aa: ATSPDRGRNSPLH

j_gene: TRBJ1-6
v_gene: TRBV27
CDR3aa: AGSLSQIYNSPLH

j_gene: TRBJ2-2
v_gene: TRBV7-9
CDR3aa: ATGTGNTGELF

j_gene: TRBJ2-2
v_gene: TRBV10-1
CDR3aa: ASAPGTGNTGELF

j_gene: TRBJ2-3
v_gene: TRBV3-1
CDR3aa: ASSQESSGRETDTQY

j_gene: TRBJ2-1
v_gene: TRBV5-6
CDR3aa: ASSSGTSGRGNEQF

j_gene: TRBJ2-7
v_gene: TRBV6-1
CDR3aa: ASSEAGWGEQY

j_gene: TRBJ1-1
v_gene: TRBV20-1
CDR3aa: SAPGRREAF

j_gene: TRBJ2-3
v_gene: TRBV24-1
CDR3aa: ATSDLGQGSTDTQY

j_gene: TRBJ2-3
v_gene: TRBV25-1
CDR3aa: ASSVTSGRSTDTQY

j_gene: TRBJ1-5
v_gene: TRBV12-3/TRBV12-4
CDR3aa: ASSFRGPQH

j_gene: TRBJ2-7
v_gene: TRBV7-9
CDR3aa: ASMSEQY

j_gene: TRBJ2-1
v_gene: TRBV3-1
CDR3aa: ASSQDGTSNNEQF

j_gene: TRBJ2-3
v_gene: TRBV28
CDR3aa: ASSLLDGTELDTQY

j_gene: TRBJ2-3
v_gene: TRBV27
CDR3aa: ASISTDTDTQY

j_gene: TRBJ2-1
v_gene: TRBV6-5
CDR3aa: ASSYSRFLQGGQF

j_gene: TRBJ2-7
v_gene: TRBV11-2
CDR3aa: ASSPGTGVPSYEQY

j_gene: TRBJ2-1
v_gene: TRBV12-3/TRBV12-4
CDR3aa: ASSPLPAGGPNEQF

j_gene: TRBJ2-1
v_gene: TRBV18
CDR3aa: ASSPGSSGKNNEQF

j_gene: TRBJ2-1
v_gene: TRBV6-1
CDR3aa: ASTLLAGAANEQF

j_gene: TRBJ2-3
v_gene: TRBV24-1
CDR3aa: ATSFPGLAGLEDTQY

j_gene: TRBJ1-4
v_gene: TRBV2
CDR3aa: ASNQPRPGTGETNEKLF

j_gene: TRBJ1-6
v_gene: TRBV3-1
CDR3aa: ASSPGGSNWEPLH

j_gene: TRBJ2-7
v_gene: TRBV28
CDR3aa: ASSLHLGRAYEQY

j_gene: TRBJ2-1
v_gene: TRBV9
CDR3aa: ASSGYGQAKDEQF

j_gene: TRBJ1-4
v_gene: TRBV11-2
CDR3aa: ASSSGVANEKLF

j_gene: TRBJ1-1
v_gene: TRBV15
CDR3aa: ATSTLLGGTEAF

j_gene: TRBJ2-7
v_gene: TRBV12-3/TRBV12-4
CDR3aa: ASSSRTGPSEQY

j_gene: TRBJ2-3
v_gene: TRBV11-2
CDR3aa: ASSISFGTDTQY

j_gene: TRBJ2-1
v_gene: TRBV28
CDR3aa: ASSLPTSMPSYNEQF

j_gene: TRBJ2-1
v_gene: TRBV29-1
CDR3aa: SVDFGRYNEQF

j_gene: TRBJ2-3
v_gene: TRBV12-3/TRBV12-4
CDR3aa: ASSLDWRETNTQY

j_gene: TRBJ1-1
v_gene: TRBV5-1
CDR3aa: ASSPGGADTEAF

j_gene: TRBJ2-5
v_gene: TRBV3-1
CDR3aa: ASSQARLAGVETQY

j_gene: TRBJ2-5
v_gene: TRBV3-1
CDR3aa: ASAVAGGQETQY

j_gene: TRBJ2-1
v_gene: TRBV7-3
CDR3aa: ASSLNPAGAYNEQF

j_gene: TRBJ2-5
v_gene: TRBV7-9
CDR3aa: ASCRGYQETQY

j_gene: TRBJ2-7
v_gene: TRBV6-1
CDR3aa: ASKPGQGAYEQY

j_gene: TRBJ1-3
v_gene: TRBV30
CDR3aa: AWRGPGLSGNTIY

j_gene: TRBJ2-2
v_gene: TRBV27
CDR3aa: ASSSLGGRANTGELF

j_gene: TRBJ2-5
v_gene: TRBV7-2
CDR3aa: ASSPTNREWETQY

j_gene: TRBJ1-4
v_gene: TRBV30
CDR3aa: AWRAGTGDEKLF

j_gene: TRBJ2-1
v_gene: TRBV5-1
CDR3aa: ASSFGGTYNEQS

j_gene: TRBJ2-2
v_gene: TRBV5-1
CDR3aa: ASSLDGQGGTGELF

j_gene: TRBJ1-1
v_gene: TRBV6-1
CDR3aa: ASSVQDLNTEAF

j_gene: TRBJ2-5
v_gene: TRBV25-1
CDR3aa: ASSEVGGRTQY

j_gene: TRBJ1-5
v_gene: TRBV28
CDR3aa: ASYVGANQPQH

j_gene: TRBJ2-7
v_gene: TRBV5-1
CDR3aa: ASRQTYRTYERY

j_gene: TRBJ1-1
v_gene: TRBV11-3
CDR3aa: ASSLDGDANTEAF

j_gene: TRBJ1-3
v_gene: TRBV18
CDR3aa: ASSGSSGNTIY

j_gene: TRBJ2-7
v_gene: TRBV6-1
CDR3aa: ASQKQDSYEQY

j_gene: TRBJ2-6
v_gene: TRBV7-9
CDR3aa: ASSPGAPSGANVLT

j_gene: TRBJ2-7
v_gene: TRBV18
CDR3aa: ASSRSDSRYEQY